The clone carrying this T cell receptor beta chain was seen many times. Its antigen is as yet unknown. Germline assignment: CDR1 SQVTM and CDR2 ANQGSEA. J lost 1 base, V lost 7 bases, and 9 bases had no gene match. This CDR3 region has 14 residues. The sample is drawn from a study of regulatory T cells in long-lasting Graves disease. Sequencing libraries for TCR beta were prepared with iRepertoire HTBI primers and Arm-PCR of CDR3 regions. TCRdb redid the calling of the multiplex PCR reads with MiXCR, one entry per CDR3 protein. This repertoire shows about 330,000 distinct CDR3 sequences, 15% to 20% found once; its top ten account for over 20%. Findings and caveats of the study: TRBV28, TRBJ1-2 and TRBJ2-5 were segments that persistent disease favored.

Time point denoted: newly diagnosed GD, antithyroid drugs for less than 3 months. PBMC-extracted RNA yielded the TCR library. This same sample was also taken into another study, of T cells in Graves' hyperthyroidism and ophthalmopathy.

This clonotype was sampled from a woman younger than 30 with Graves disease. The rearrangement joins TRBV29-1 to TRBJ2-7; 8 positions match TRBD1. The source was peripheral blood mononuclear cells (PBMCs), collected at new diagnosis, from a patient treated with antithyroid drugs. CDR3 bases: TGCAGCGCCTCCGGGACAGGCTCTTCCTACGAGCAGTACTTC. Its protein is CSASGTGSSYEQYF.